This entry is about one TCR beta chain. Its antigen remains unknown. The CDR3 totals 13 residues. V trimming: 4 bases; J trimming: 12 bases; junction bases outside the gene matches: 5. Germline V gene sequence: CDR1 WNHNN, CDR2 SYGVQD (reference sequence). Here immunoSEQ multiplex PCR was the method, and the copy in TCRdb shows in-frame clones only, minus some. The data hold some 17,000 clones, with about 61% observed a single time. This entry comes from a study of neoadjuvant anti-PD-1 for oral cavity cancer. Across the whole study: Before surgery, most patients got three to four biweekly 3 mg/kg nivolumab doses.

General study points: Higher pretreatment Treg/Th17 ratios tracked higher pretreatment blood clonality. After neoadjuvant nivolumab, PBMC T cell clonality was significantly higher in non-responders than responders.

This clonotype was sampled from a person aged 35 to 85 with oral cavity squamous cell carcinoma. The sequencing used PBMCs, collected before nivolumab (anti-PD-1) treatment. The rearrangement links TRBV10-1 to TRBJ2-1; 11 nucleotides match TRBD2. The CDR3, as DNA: TGCGCCAGCAGTGTGCTAGCGGGAGGTGCGCAGTTCTTC. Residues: CASSVLAGGAQFF.